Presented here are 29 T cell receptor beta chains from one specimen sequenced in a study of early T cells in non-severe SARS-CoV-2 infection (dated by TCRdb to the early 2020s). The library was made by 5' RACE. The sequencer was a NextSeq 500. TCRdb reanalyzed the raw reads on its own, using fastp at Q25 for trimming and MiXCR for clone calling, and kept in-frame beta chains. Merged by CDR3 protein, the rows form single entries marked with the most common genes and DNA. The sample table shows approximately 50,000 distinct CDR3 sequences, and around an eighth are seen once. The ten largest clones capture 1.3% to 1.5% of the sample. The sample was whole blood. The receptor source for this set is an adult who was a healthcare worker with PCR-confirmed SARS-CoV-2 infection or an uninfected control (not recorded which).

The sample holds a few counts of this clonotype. Written as DNA, the CDR3 is TGCAGTGCTATGTCGGGGGAAACTAATGAAAAACTGTTTTTT. Translating gives CSAMSGETNEKLFF. This chain uses TRBV20-1 with TRBJ1-4; tentatively, D is TRBD1 (5 bases). Germline V CDR1 and CDR2: DFQATT, SNEGSKA (reference sequence). Trimming removed 4 bases from V and 1 base from J, with 10 bases in between. This CDR3 has 14 residues.

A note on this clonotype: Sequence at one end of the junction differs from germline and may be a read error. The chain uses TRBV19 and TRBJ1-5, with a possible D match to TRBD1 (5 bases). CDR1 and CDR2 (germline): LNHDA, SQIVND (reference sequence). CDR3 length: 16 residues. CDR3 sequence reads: CTSRRSRGYSNQPQHF. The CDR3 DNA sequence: TGTACCAGTAGGCGATCCCGGGGGTATAGCAATCAGCCCCAGCATTTT.

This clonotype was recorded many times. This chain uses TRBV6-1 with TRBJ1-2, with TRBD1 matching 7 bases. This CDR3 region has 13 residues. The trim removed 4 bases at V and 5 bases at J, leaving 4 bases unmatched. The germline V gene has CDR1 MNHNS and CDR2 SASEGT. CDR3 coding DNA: TGTGCCAGCAGTGGCGGGACAGCTTATGGCTACACCTTC. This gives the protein CASSGGTAYGYTF.

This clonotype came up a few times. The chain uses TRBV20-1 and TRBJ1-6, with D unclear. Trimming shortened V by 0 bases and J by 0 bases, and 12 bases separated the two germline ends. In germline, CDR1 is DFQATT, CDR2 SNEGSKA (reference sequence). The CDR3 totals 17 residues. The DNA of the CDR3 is TGCAGTGCTAGAGACTTCGGCCGGAGCTCCTATAATTCACCCCTCCACTTT. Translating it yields CSARDFGRSSYNSPLHF.

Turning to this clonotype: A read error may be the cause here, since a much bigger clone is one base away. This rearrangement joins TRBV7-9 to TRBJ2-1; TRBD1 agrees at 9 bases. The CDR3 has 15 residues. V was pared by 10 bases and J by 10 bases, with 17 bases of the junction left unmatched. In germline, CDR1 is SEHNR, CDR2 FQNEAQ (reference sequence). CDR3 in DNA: TGTGCCAACAGTTTTGGCATAGGGGACAGGGCAGAGCAGTTCTTC. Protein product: CANSFGIGDRAEQFF.

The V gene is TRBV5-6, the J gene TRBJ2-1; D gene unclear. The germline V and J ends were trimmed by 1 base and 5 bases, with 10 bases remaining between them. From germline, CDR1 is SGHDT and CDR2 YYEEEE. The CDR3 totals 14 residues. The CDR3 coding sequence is TGTGCCAGCAGCTTGAGACTTAATAACAATGAGCAGTTCTTC. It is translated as CASSLRLNNNEQFF.

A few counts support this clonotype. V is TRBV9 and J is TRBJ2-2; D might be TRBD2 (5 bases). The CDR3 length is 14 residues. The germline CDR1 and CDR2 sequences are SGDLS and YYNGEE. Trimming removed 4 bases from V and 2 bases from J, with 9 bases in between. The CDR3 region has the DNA TGTGCCAGCAGCCAGACGGGAAACACCGGGGAGCTGTTTTTT. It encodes CASSQTGNTGELFF.

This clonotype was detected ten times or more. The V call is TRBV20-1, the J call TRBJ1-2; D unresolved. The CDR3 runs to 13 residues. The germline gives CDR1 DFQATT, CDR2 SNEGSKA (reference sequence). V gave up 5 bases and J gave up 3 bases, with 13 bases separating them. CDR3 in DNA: TGCAGTGCTGGAGCGGGTAGGGACTATGGCTACACCTTC. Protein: CSAGAGRDYGYTF.

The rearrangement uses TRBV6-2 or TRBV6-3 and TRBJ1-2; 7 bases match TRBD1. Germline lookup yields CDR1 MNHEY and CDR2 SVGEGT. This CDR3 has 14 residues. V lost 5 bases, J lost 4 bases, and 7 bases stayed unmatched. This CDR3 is CASSPRDSSYGYTF. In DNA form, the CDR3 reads TGTGCCAGCAGTCCACGGGACAGTAGCTATGGCTACACCTTC.

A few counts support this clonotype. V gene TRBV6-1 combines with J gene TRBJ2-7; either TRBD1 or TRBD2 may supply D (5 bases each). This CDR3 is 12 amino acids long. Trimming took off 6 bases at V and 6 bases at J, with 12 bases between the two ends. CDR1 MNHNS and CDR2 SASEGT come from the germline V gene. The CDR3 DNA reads TGTGCCAGCAGAGACGGGGCGGGCGAGCAGTACTTC. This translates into CASRDGAGEQYF.

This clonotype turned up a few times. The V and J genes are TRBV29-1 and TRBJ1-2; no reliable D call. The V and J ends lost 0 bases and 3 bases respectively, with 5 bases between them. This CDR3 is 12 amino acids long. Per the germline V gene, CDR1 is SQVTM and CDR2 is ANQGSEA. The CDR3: CSVEEWDYGYTF. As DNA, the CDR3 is TGCAGCGTTGAAGAATGGGACTATGGCTACACCTTC.

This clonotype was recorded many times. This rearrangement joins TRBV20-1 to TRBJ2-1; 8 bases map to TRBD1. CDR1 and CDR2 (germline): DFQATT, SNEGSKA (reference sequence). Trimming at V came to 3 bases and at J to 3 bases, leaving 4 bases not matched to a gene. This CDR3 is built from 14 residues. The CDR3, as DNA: TGCAGTGCTAGGGACAGGGAGAACTACAATGAGCAGTTCTTC. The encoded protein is CSARDRENYNEQFF.

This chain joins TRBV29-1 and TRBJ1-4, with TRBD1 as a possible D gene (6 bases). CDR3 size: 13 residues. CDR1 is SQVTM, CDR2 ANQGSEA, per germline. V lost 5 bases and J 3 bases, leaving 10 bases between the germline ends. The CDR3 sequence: CSVLGGPNEKLFF. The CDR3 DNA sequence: TGCAGCGTTTTGGGGGGGCCTAATGAAAAACTGTTTTTT.

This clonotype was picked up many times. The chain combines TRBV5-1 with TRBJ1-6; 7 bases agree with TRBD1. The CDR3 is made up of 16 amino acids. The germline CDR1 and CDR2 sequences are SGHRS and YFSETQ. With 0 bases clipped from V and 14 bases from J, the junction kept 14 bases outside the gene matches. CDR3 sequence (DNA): TGCGCCAGCAGCTTGGGGGATCGAAGGGGTGACAGGGCCCTCCACTTT. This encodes CASSLGDRRGDRALHF.

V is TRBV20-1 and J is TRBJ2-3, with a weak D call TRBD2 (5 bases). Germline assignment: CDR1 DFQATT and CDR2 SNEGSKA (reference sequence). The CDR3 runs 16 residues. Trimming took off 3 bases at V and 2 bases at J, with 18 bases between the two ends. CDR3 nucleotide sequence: TGCAGTGCTAGTCCCCCCCGCGGGTCGGCCACAGATACGCAGTATTTT. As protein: CSASPPRGSATDTQYF.

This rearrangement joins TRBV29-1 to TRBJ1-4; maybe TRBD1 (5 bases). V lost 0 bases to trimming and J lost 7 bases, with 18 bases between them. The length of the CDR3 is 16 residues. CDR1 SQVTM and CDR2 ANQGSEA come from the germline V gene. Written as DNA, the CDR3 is TGCAGCGTTGAAGATCAAGACGGACAAACCGGTGAAAAACTGTTTTTT. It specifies CSVEDQDGQTGEKLFF.

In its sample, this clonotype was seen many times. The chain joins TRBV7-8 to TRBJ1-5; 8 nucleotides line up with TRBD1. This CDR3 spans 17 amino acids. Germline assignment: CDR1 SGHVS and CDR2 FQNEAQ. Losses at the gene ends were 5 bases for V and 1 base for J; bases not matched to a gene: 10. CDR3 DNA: TGTGCCAGCAGCCCTCTGAGGGACAGGAGAAGCAATCAGCCCCAGCATTTT. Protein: CASSPLRDRRSNQPQHF. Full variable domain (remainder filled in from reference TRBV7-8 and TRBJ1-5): GAGVSQSPRYKVAKRGQDVALRCDPISGHVSLFWYQQALGQGPEFLTYFQNEAQLDKSGLPSDRFFAERPEGSVSTLKIQRTQQEDSAVYLCASSPLRDRRSNQPQHFGDGTRLSIL.

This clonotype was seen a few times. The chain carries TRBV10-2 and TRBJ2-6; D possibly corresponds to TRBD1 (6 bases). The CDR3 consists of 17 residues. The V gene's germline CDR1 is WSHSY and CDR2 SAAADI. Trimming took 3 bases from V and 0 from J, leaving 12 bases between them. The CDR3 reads CASSDGGQLSGANVLTF. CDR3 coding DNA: TGCGCCAGCAGTGATGGAGGACAGCTCTCTGGGGCCAACGTCCTGACTTTC.

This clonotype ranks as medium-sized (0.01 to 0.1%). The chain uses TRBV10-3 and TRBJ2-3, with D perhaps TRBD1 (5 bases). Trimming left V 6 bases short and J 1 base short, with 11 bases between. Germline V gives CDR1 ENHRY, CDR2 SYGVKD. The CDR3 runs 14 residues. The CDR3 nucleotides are TGTGCCATCAGAAGGGGATTCGGCACAGATACGCAGTATTTT. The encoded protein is CAIRRGFGTDTQYF.

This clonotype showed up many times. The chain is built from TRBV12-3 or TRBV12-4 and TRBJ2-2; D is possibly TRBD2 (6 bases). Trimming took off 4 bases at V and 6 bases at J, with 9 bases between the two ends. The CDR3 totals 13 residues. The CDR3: CASSSSVPGELFF. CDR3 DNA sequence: TGTGCCAGCAGTTCTAGCGTCCCCGGGGAGCTGTTTTTT.

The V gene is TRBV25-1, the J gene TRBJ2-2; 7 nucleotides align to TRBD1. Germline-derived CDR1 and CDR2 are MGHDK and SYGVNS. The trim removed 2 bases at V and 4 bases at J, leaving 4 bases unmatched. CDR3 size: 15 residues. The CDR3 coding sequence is TGTGCCAGCAGTGAACAGGGGGATATCACCGGGGAGCTGTTTTTT. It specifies CASSEQGDITGELFF.

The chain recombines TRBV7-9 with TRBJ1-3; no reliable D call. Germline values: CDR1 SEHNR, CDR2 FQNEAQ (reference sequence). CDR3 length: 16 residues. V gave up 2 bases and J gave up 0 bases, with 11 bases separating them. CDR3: CASSLTGKSSGNTIYF. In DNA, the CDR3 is TGTGCCAGCAGCTTAACGGGGAAGAGCTCTGGAAACACCATATATTTT.

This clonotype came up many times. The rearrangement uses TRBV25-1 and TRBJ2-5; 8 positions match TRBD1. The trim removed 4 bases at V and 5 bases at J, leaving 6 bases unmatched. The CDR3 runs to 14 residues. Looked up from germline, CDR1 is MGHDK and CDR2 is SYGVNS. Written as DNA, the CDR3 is TGTGCCAGCAGTGCATTCAGGGGGCAGGAGACCCAGTACTTC. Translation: CASSAFRGQETQYF.

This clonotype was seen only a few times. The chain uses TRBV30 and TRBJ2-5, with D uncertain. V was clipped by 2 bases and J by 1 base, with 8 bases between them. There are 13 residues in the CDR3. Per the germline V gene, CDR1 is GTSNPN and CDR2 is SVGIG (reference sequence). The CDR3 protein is CAWSMGIQETQYF. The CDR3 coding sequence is TGTGCCTGGAGTATGGGGATCCAAGAGACCCAGTACTTC. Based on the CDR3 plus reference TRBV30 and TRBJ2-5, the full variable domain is SQTIHQWPATLVQPVGSPLSLECTVEGTSNPNLYWYRQAAGRGLQLLFYSVGIGQISSEVPQNLSASRPQDRQFILSSKKLLLSDSGFYLCAWSMGIQETQYFGPGTRLLVL.

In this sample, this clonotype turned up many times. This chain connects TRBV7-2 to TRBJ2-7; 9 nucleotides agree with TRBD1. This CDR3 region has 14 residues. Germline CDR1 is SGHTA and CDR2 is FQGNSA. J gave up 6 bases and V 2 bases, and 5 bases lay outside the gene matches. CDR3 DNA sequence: TGTGCCAGCAGCTTAAAGGGACAGGGATCCGAGCAGTACTTC. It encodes CASSLKGQGSEQYF.

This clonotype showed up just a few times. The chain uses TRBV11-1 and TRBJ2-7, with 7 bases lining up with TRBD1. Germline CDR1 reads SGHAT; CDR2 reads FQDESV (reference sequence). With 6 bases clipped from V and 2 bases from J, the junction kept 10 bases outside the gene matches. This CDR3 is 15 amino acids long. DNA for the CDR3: TGTGCCAGCAGTCAAGCTGGGACAGCCACCTACGAGCAGTACTTC. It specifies CASSQAGTATYEQYF.

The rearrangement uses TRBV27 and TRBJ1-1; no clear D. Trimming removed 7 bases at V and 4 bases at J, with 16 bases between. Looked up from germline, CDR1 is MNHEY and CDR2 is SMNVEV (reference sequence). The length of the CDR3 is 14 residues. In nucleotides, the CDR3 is TGTGCCAGCATCCGCAGCGGGGTTGCCACTGAAGCTTTCTTT. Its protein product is CASIRSGVATEAFF.

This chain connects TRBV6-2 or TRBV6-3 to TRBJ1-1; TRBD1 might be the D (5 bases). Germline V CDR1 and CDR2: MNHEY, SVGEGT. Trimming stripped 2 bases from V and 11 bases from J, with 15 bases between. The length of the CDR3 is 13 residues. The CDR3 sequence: CASSYVRGSTAFF. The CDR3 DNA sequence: TGTGCCAGCAGTTACGTTCGGGGGTCGACGGCTTTCTTT.

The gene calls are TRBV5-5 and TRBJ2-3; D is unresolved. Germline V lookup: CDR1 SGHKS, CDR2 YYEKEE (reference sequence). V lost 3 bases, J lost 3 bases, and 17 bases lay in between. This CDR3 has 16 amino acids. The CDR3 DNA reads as TGTGCCAGCAGCTCCCCCCGGGCCTCAAGTACAGATACGCAGTATTTT. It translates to CASSSPRASSTDTQYF.